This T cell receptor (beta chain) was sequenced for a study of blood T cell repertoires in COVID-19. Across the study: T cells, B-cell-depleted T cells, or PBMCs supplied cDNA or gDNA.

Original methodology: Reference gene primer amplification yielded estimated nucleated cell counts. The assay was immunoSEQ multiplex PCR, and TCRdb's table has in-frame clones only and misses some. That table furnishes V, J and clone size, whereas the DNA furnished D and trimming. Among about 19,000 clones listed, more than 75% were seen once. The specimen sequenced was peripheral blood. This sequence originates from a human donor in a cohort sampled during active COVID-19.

Here the CDR3 DNA reads TGTGCCAGCAGCAGGGGACTAGCGGGGACTCAAGAGACCCAGTACTTC. Translation: CASSRGLAGTQETQYF. The chain recombines TRBV7-2 with TRBJ2-5; TRBD2 aligns across 13 bases. J was trimmed by 2 bases and V by 5 bases; bases with no gene match: 5. The germline V gene encodes CDR1 SGHTA and CDR2 FQGNSA. The CDR3 has 16 residues.